The 5 T cell receptor beta chains presented below share a single source sample, sequenced in a study of shared clonotypes between healthy human individuals. The data were produced by immunoSEQ multiplex PCR, yet TCRdb's version contains in-frame clones alone and is incomplete. The data contain over a million clones, around 95% of them singletons. Source material: naive CD4+ T cells sorted from blood. As for subset: CD45RA+ positively selected. These TCRs come from a man aged 30-40 years in good health.

This clone appeared once. The genes are TRBV5-1 and TRBJ2-1, with D unresolved. The CDR3 contains 10 residues. Germline values: CDR1 SGHRS, CDR2 YFSETQ. V was pared by 0 bases and J by 8 bases, with 0 bases between. CDR3 bases: TGCGCCAGCAGCTTGGATGAGCAGTTCTTC. It yields the protein CASSLDEQFF.

The rearrangement links TRBV30 to TRBJ1-5, with D uncertain. The germline gives CDR1 GTSNPN, CDR2 SVGIG (reference sequence). The CDR3 is made up of 14 amino acids. The V end was cut by 3 bases, the J end by 6 bases, with 15 bases between. CDR3 protein: CAWSDLRGSQPQHF. CDR3 sequence (DNA): TGTGCCTGGAGCGATCTGCGAGGGTCTCAGCCCCAGCATTTT.

With regard to this clone: This sample also contains other DNA sequences that code for the same CDR3. This chain links TRBV7-2 with TRBJ2-7; D uncertain. V was clipped by 2 bases and J by 1 base, with 9 bases between them. This CDR3 has 14 amino acids. Germline lookup yields CDR1 SGHTA and CDR2 FQGNSA. CDR3 amino acids: CASSLLAASYEQYF. As DNA, the CDR3 is TGTGCCAGCAGCTTACTCGCGGCTTCCTACGAGCAGTACTTC.

In regard to this clone: This same CDR3 is encoded by further DNA sequences in the sample. This chain links TRBV5-1 with TRBJ1-1; D ambiguous. Germline CDR1 SGHRS, CDR2 YFSETQ. This CDR3 region has 13 residues. Between the trimmed V and J ends, which lost 2 bases and 2 bases, there was a span of 7 bases. CDR3 nucleotide sequence: TGCGCCAGCAGCTTCAGTGGAAACACTGAAGCTTTCTTT. Translated, it gives CASSFSGNTEAFF.

J is TRBJ2-3 and V is TRBV18; D might be TRBD2 (6 bases). Germline lookup yields CDR1 KGHSH and CDR2 LQKENI. V shed 0 bases and J shed 3 bases, with 13 bases lying between them. This CDR3 has 16 amino acids. The CDR3 protein is CASSPPTGVWTDTQYF. The CDR3 coding sequence is TGTGCCAGCTCACCACCAACGGGGGTGTGGACAGATACGCAGTATTTT.